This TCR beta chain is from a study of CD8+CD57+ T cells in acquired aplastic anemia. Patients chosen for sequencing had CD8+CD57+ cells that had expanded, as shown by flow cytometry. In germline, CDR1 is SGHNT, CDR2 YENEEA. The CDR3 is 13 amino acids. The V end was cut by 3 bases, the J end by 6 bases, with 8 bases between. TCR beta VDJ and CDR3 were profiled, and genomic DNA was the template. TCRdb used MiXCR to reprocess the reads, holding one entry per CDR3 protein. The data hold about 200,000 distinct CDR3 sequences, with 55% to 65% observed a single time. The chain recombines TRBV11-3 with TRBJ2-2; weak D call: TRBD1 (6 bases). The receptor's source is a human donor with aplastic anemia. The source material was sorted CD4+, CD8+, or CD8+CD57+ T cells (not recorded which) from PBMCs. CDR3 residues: CASSFNRAGELFF. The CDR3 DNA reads TGTGCCAGCAGCTTTAACAGGGCCGGGGAGCTGTTTTTT. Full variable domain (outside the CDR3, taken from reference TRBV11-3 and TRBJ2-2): EAGVVQSPRYKIIEKKQPVAFWCNPISGHNTLYWYLQNLGQGPELLIRYENEEAVDDSQLPKDRFSAERLKGVDSTLKIQPAELGDSAVYLCASSFNRAGELFFGEGSRLTVL.